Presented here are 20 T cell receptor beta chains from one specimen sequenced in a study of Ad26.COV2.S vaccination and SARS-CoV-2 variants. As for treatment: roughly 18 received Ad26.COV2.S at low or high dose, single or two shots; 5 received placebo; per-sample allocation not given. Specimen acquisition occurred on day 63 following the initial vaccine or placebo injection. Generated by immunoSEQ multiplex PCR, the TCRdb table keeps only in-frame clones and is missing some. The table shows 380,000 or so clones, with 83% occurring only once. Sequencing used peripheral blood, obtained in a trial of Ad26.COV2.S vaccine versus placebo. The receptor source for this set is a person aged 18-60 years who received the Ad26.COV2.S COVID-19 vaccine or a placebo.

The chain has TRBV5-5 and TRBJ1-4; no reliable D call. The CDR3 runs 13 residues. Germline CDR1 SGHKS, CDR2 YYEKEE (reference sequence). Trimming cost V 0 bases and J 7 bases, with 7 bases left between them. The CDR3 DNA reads TGTGCCAGCAGCTTGGCCCCTGGTGAAAAACTGTTTTTT. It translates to CASSLAPGEKLFF.

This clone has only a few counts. The CDR3 spells CASGTLYQPQHF. For the CDR3, the DNA is TGTGCCAGCGGCACCCTTTATCAGCCCCAGCATTTT. This rearrangement joins TRBV27 to TRBJ1-5; no definite D call. The CDR3 runs 12 residues. V lost 8 bases to trimming and J lost 5 bases, with 10 bases between them. Per germline, CDR1 MNHEY and CDR2 SMNVEV (reference sequence).

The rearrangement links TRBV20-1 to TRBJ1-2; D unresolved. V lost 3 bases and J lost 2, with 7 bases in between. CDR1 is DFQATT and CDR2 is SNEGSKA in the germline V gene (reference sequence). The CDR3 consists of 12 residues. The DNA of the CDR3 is TGCAGTGCTAGTTCCAGAAACTATGGCTACACCTTC. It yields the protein CSASSRNYGYTF.

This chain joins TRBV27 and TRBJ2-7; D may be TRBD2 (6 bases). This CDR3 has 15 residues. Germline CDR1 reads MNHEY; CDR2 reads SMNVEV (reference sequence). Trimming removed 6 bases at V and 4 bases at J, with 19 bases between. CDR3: CASRGGGHIPYEQYF. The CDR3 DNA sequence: TGTGCCAGCAGGGGGGGTGGGCACATCCCTTACGAGCAGTACTTC.

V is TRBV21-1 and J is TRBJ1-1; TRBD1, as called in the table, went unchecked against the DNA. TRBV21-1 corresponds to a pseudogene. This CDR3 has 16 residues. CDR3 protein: CASSRDAQGGSTEAFF. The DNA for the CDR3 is TGTGCCAGCAGCCGAGATGCCCAGGGGGGATCGACTGAAGCTTTCTTT.

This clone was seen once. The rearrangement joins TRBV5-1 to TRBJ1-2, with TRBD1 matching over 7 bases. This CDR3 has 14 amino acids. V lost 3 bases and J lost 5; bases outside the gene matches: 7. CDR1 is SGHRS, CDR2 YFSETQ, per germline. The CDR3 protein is CASSSSGQPYGYTF. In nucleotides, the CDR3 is TGCGCCAGCAGCTCGTCGGGACAGCCTTATGGCTACACCTTC.

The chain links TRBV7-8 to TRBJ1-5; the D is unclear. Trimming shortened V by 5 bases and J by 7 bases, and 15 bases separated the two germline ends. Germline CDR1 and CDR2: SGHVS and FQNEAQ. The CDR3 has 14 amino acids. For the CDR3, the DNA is TGTGCCAGCAGCCCGACACCGACGGCCCAGCCCCAGCATTTT. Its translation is CASSPTPTAQPQHF.

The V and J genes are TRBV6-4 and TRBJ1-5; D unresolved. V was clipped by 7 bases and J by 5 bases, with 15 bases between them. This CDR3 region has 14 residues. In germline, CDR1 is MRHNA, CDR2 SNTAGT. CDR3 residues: CASIHDSKDQPQHF. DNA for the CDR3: TGTGCCAGCATTCACGATTCGAAGGATCAGCCCCAGCATTTT.

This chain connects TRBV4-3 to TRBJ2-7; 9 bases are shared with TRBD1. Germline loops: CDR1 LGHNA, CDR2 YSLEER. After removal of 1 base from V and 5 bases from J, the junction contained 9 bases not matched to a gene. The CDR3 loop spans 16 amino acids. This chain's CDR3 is CASSQGVRTGAHEQYF. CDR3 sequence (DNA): TGCGCCAGCAGCCAAGGCGTAAGGACAGGGGCTCACGAGCAGTACTTC.

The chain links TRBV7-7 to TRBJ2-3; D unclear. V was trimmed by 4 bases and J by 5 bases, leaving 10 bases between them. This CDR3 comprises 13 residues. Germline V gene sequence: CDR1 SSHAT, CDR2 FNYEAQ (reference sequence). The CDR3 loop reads CASSSTRIDTQYF. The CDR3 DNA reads TGTGCCAGCAGCTCAACGAGAATAGATACGCAGTATTTT.

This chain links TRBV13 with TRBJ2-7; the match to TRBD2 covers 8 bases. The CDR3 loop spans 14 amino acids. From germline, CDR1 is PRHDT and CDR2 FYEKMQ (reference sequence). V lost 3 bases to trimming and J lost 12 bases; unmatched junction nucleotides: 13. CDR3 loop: CASSFRRGDPRTYF. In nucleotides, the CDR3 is TGTGCCAGCAGCTTCCGGCGGGGGGATCCGCGGACGTACTTC.

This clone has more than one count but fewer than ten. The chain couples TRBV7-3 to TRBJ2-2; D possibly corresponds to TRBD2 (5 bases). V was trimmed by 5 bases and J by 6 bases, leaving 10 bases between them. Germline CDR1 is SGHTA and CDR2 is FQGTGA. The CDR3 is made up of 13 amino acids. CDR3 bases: TGTGCCAGCAGCGGCGGAGGTTCCGGGGAGCTGTTTTTT. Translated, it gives CASSGGGSGELFF.

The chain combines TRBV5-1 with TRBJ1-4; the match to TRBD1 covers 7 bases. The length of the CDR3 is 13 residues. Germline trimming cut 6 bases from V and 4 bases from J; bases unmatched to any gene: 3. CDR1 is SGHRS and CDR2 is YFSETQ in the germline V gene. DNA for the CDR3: TGCGCCAGCACCGGGACAGATAATGAAAAACTGTTTTTT. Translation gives CASTGTDNEKLFF.

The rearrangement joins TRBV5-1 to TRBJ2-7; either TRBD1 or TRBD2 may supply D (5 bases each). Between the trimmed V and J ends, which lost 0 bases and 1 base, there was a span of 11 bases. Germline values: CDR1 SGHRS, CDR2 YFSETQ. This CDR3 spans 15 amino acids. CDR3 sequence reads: CASSLGGTGSYEQYF. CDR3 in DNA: TGCGCCAGCAGCTTGGGTGGGACGGGATCCTACGAGCAGTACTTC.

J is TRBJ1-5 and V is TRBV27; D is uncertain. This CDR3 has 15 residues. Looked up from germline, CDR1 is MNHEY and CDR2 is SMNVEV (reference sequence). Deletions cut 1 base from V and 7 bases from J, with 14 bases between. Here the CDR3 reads CASSLYYGREQPQHF. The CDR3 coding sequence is TGTGCCAGCAGTTTATACTACGGCAGAGAACAGCCCCAGCATTTT.

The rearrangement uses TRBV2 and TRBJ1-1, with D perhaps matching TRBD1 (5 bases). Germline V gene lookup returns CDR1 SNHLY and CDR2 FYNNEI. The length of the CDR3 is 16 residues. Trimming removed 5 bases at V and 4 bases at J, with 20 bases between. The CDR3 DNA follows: TGTGCCAGCAGTCCCGGGCCTAACCCCGGGGCCACTGAAGCTTTCTTT. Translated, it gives CASSPGPNPGATEAFF.

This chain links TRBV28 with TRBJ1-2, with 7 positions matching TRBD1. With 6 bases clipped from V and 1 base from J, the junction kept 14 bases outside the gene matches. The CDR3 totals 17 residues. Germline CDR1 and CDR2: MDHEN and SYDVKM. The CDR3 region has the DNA TGTGCCAGCAGCCCAACCCTCTCCGGGACAGTTAACTATGGCTACACCTTC. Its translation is CASSPTLSGTVNYGYTF.

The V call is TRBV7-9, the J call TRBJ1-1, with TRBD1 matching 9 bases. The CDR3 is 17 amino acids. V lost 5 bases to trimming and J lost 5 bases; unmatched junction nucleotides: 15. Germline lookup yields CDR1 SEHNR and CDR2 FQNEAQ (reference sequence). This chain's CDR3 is CASSPTGGIVDSTEAFF. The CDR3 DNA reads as TGTGCCAGCAGCCCCACAGGGGGCATTGTTGATTCGACTGAAGCTTTCTTT.

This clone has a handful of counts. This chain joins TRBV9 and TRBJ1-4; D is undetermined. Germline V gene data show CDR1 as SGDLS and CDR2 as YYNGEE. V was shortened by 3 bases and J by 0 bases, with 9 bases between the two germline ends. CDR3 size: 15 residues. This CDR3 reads CASSAAHATNEKLFF. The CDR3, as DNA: TGTGCCAGCAGCGCCGCACACGCAACTAATGAAAAACTGTTTTTT.

CDR3 sequence reads: CASRMGEGNQPQHF. The DNA of the CDR3 is TGTGCCAGCCGCATGGGGGAGGGGAATCAGCCCCAGCATTTT. The chain couples TRBV19 to TRBJ1-5; tentative D call: TRBD1 (5 bases). The V and J ends lost 9 bases and 4 bases respectively, with 16 bases between them. This CDR3 has 14 residues. CDR1 is LNHDA and CDR2 is SQIVND in the germline V gene (reference sequence).